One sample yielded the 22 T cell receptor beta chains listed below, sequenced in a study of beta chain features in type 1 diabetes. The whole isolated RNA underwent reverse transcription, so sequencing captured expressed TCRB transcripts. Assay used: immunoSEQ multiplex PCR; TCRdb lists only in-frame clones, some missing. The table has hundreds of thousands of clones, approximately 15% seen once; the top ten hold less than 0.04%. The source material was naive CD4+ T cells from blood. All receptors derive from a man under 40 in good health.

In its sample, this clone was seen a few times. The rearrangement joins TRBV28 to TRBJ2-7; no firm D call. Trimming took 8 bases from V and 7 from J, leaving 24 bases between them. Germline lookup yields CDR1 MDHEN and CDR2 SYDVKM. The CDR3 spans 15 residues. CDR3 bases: TGTGCCAGCCGTTCCCTTACAGATCAGGTGGGGGAGCAGTACGTC. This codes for CASRSLTDQVGEQYV.

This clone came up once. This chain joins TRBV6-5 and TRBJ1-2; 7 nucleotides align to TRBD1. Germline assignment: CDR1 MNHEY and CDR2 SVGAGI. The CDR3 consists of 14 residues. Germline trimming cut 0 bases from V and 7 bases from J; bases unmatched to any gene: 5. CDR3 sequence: CASSYSETGTGYTF. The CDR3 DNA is TGTGCCAGCAGTTACTCGGAGACAGGGACTGGCTACACCTTC.

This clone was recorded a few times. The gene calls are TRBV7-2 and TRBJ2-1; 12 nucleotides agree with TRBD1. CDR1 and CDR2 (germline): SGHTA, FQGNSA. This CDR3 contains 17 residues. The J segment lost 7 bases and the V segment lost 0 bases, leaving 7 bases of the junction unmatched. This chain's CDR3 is CASSLAGTGGAYNEQFF. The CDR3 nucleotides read TGTGCCAGCAGCTTAGCCGGGACAGGGGGCGCGTATAATGAGCAGTTCTTC.

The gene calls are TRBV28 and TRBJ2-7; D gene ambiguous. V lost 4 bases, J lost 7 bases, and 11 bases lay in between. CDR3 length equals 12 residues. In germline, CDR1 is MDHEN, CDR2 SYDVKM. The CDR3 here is CASSSRAREQYF. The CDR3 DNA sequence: TGTGCCAGCAGTTCCCGGGCACGGGAGCAGTACTTC.

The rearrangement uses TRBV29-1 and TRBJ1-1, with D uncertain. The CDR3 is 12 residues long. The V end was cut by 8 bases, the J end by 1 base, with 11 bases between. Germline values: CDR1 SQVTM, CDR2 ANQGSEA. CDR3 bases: TGCAGCTTTTTGACACCGAACACTGAAGCTTTCTTT. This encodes CSFLTPNTEAFF.

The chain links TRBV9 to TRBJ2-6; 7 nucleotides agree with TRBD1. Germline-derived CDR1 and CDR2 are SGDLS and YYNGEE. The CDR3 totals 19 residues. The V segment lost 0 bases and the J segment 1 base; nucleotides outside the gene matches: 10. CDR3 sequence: CASSVVDRAKISGANVLTF. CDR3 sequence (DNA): TGTGCCAGCAGCGTAGTAGACAGGGCAAAGATATCTGGGGCCAACGTCCTGACTTTC. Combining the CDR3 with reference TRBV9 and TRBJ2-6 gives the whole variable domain DSGVTQTPKHLITATGQRVTLRCSPRSGDLSVYWYQQSLDQGLQFLIQYYNGEERAKGNILERFSAQQFPDLHSELNLSSLELGDSALYFCASSVVDRAKISGANVLTFGAGSRLTVL.

Written as DNA, the CDR3 is TGTGCCAGCAGCTCCGGGACAGGGAGGGAAGAGACCCAGTACTTC. Translated, it gives CASSSGTGREETQYF. The V and J genes are TRBV5-4 and TRBJ2-5; TRBD1 agrees at 9 bases. CDR1 SGHNT and CDR2 YYREEE come from the germline V gene (reference sequence). The CDR3 is made up of 15 amino acids. With 3 bases clipped from V and 3 bases from J, the junction kept 6 bases outside the gene matches.

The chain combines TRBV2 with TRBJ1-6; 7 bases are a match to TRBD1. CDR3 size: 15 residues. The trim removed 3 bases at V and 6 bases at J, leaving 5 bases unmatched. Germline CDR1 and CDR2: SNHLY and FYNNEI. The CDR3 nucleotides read TGTGCCAGCAGTGAGGGGCAGGGGGGTAATTCACCCCTCCACTTT. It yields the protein CASSEGQGGNSPLHF.

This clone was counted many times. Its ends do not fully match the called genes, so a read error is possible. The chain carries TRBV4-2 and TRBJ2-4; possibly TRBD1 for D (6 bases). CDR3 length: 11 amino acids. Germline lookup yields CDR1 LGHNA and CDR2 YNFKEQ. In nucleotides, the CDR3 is TGTGCCAGCAGCCAAGACGACAGGTCGCACTTC. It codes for CASSQDDRSHF.

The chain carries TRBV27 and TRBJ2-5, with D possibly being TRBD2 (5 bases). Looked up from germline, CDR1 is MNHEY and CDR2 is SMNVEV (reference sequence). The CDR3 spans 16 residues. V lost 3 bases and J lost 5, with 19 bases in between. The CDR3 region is CASSLKRARAWETQYF. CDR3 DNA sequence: TGTGCCAGCAGTTTGAAACGGGCGAGGGCTTGGGAGACCCAGTACTTC.

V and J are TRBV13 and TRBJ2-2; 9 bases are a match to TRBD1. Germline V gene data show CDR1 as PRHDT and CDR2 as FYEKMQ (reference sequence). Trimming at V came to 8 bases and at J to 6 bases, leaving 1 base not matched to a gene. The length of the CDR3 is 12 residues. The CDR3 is CASRDRAGELFF. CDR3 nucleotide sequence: TGTGCCAGCCGGGACAGGGCCGGGGAGCTGTTTTTT.

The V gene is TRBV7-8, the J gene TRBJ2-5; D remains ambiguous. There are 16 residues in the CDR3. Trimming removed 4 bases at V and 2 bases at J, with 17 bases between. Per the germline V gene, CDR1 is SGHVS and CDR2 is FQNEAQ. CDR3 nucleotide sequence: TGTGCCAGCAGCTCCAAATTTGGCTCCACTCAAGAGACCCAGTACTTC. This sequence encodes CASSSKFGSTQETQYF.

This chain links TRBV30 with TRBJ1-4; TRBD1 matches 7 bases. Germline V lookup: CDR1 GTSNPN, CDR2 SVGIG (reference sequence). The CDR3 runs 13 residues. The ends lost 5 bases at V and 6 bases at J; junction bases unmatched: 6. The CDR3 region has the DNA TGTGCCTGGGGTACAGGGGTTGATGAAAAACTGTTTTTT. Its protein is CAWGTGVDEKLFF. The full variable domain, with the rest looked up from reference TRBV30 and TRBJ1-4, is SQTIHQWPATLVQPVGSPLSLECTVEGTSNPNLYWYRQAAGRGLQLLFYSVGIGQISSEVPQNLSASRPQDRQFILSSKKLLLSDSGFYLCAWGTGVDEKLFFGSGTQLSVL.

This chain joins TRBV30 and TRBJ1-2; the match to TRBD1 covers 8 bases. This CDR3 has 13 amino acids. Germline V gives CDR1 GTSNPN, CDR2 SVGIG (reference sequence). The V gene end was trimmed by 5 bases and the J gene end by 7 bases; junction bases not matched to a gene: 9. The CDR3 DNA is TGTGCCTGGGCTTCCTCAGGGGGCTTTGGCTACACCTTC. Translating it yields CAWASSGGFGYTF. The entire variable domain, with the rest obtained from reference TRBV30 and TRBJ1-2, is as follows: SQTIHQWPATLVQPVGSPLSLECTVEGTSNPNLYWYRQAAGRGLQLLFYSVGIGQISSEVPQNLSASRPQDRQFILSSKKLLLSDSGFYLCAWASSGGFGYTFGSGTRLTVV.

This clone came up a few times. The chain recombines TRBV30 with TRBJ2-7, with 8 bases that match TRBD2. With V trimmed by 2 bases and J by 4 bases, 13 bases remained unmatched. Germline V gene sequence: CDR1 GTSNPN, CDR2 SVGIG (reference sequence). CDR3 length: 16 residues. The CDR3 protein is CAWSPGFWLAGYEQYV. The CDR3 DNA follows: TGTGCCTGGAGTCCAGGCTTCTGGCTAGCGGGTTACGAGCAGTACGTC.

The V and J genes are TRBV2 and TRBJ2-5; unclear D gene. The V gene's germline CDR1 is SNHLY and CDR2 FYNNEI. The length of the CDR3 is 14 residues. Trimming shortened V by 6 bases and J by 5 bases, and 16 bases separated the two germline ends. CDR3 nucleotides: TGTGCCAGCAGGGCCCTAGGAGCTCGGGAGACCCAGTACTTC. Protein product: CASRALGARETQYF.

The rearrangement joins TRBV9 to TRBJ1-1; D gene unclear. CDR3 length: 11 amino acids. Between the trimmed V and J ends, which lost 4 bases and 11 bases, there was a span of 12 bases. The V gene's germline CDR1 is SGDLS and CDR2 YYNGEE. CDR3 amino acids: CASSNDGLAFF. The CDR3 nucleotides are TGTGCCAGCAGCAACGACGGGCTGGCTTTCTTT.

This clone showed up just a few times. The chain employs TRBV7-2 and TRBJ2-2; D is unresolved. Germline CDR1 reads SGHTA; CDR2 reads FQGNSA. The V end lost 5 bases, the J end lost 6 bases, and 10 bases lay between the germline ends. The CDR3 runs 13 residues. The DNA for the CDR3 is TGTGCCAGCAGCGAAGCGAGGTCCGGGGAGCTGTTTTTT. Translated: CASSEARSGELFF.

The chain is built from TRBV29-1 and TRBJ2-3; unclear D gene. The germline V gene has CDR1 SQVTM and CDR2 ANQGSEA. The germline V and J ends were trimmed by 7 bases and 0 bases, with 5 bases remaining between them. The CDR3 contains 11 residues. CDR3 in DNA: TGCAGCGGGGAAAGCACAGATACGCAGTATTTT. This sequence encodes CSGESTDTQYF.

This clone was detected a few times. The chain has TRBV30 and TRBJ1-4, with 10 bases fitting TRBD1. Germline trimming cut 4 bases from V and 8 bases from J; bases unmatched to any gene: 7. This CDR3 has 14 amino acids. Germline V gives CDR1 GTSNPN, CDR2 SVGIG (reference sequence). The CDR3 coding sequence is TGTGCCTGGACCCGGACAGGGGGGAAGGAAAAACTGTTTTTT. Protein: CAWTRTGGKEKLFF.

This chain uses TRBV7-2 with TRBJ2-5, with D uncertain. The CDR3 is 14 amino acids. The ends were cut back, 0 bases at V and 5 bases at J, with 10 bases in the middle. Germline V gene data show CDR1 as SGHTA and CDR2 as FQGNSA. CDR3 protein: CASSLAMVGETQYF. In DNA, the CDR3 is TGTGCCAGCAGCTTAGCCATGGTGGGGGAGACCCAGTACTTC.

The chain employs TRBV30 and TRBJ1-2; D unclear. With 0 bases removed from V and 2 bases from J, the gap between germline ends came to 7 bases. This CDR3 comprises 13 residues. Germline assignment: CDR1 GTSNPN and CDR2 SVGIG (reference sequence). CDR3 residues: CAWSVSGNYGYTF. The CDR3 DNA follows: TGTGCCTGGAGTGTATCGGGGAACTATGGCTACACCTTC.